This T cell receptor (beta chain) was found in a study of cytomegalovirus exposure and HLA in healthy donors. Study-wide context: One earlier analysis, a look at approximately 180 million T cells, found more than 100 million unique TCR beta sequences. Study-level results: One variant, a missense change in DCLRE1C, was linked in a later analysis to TCR beta V- and J-gene trimming. 16,951 TCR beta sequences were associated with HLA alleles at 0.05 false discovery rate in a later analysis.

To note about this clone: The antigen is not known.

Donors consisted of healthy bone marrow donors. The primer mix had 60 Vbeta and 13 Jbeta primers. Sequencing was performed with immunoSEQ multiplex PCR; in TCRdb, only in-frame clones are kept and a portion is missing. The sample lists tens of thousands of clones; just under 80% were seen once. Germline lookup yields CDR1 SGHTA and CDR2 FQGNSA. Losses at the gene ends were 5 bases for V and 4 bases for J; bases not matched to a gene: 9. The CDR3 consists of 15 residues. Sequenced: PBMCs. The sequence derives from a male donor in good health and CMV-seropositive. This chain links TRBV7-2 with TRBJ1-2, with 8 bases identical to TRBD1. The CDR3 here is CASSRPGQGFYGYTF. The CDR3 nucleotides read TGTGCCAGCAGCAGACCTGGACAGGGTTTCTATGGCTACACCTTC.